This T cell receptor (beta chain) was retrieved from a study of cytomegalovirus exposure and HLA in healthy donors. The overall study: Among about 179 million T cells, an earlier analysis found roughly 100 million unique TCR beta sequences.

Both 60 Vbeta primers and 13 Jbeta primers went into the PCR. TCRdb keeps only in-frame clones here, not all; method: immunoSEQ multiplex PCR. The table shows about 93,000 clones, with about 81% occurring only once. This clone came up a few times. CDR3 length equals 15 residues. The V end was cut by 3 bases, the J end by 1 base, with 12 bases between. Germline V gives CDR1 SEHNR, CDR2 FQNEAQ (reference sequence). The specimen was PBMCs. The chain links TRBV7-9 to TRBJ1-1, with D perhaps TRBD1 (6 bases). The TCR originated in a woman between 40 and 50 years old in good health and CMV-seronegative. CDR3 nucleotide sequence: TGTGCCAGCAGCTTGTCCGGGACATCGAACACTGAAGCTTTCTTT. This gives the protein CASSLSGTSNTEAFF.